The rows below give T cell receptor beta chains drawn from one sample of a study of post-analysis software for immune sequencing data. Via MiXCR, TCRdb re-called the PCR reads, giving one row per CDR3 protein. Of almost 700,000 distinct CDR3 sequences in the sample, about 60% were seen once. What was sequenced was blood. These receptors were collected from a girl aged 2 to 9 with multiple sclerosis. Both conserved end residues are part of each CDR3. A D gene is named only where the DNA matches it firmly. The size of a clone is reported for some rows only, either as once, few or many, or as a class for expanded clones.

clone_size cdr3_length j_call v_call d_call cdr3_aa
many 13 TRBJ2-7 TRBV13 TRBD2 CASSSGTSYEQYF
NA 14 TRBJ2-6 TRBV10-3 TRBD1 CAISGQGGANVLTF
few 12 TRBJ2-5 TRBV7-9 NA CASSSAERTQYF
NA 14 TRBJ2-1 TRBV27 NA CASRGRDFYNEQFF
NA 15 TRBJ2-3 TRBV29-1 NA CSVAIPPVGTDTQYF
NA 13 TRBJ1-2 TRBV7-2 NA CASSLRQARGYTF
NA 14 NA TRBV20-1 NA CSASAGAGQETQYF
few 16 TRBJ2-1 TRBV9 TRBD2 CASSDQGLAGPGRKFF
few 16 TRBJ2-5 TRBV6-2/TRBV6-3 TRBD2 CASSDGVAGDQETQYF
few 12 TRBJ2-1 TRBV12-3/TRBV12-4 NA CASSLQPNEQFF
NA 16 TRBJ1-2 TRBV5-5 NA CASSLVPGSENYGYTF
NA 14 TRBJ2-7 TRBV4-1 NA CASSQEPVSHEQYF
NA 14 TRBJ2-7 TRBV5-1 NA CASSSTTGRYEQYF
NA 16 TRBJ2-7 TRBV5-1 NA CASSPQTRQPWREQYF
NA 14 NA TRBV20-1 NA CSARSGLDTYEQYF
NA 17 TRBJ2-7 TRBV12-3/TRBV12-4 TRBD2 CASSPRPRLAGSYEQYF
few 17 TRBJ1-6 TRBV4-3 NA CASSQDTGSSYNSPLHF
few 13 TRBJ2-1 TRBV7-3 TRBD2 CASSWGLANEQFF
NA 14 TRBJ2-7 TRBV3-1 NA CASSQVAGVYEQYF
NA 17 TRBJ2-3 TRBV5-1 NA CASSLLTTTEHADTQYF
NA 15 TRBJ1-2 TRBV29-1 TRBD1 CSVDLRGKNPYGYTF
NA 14 TRBJ1-2 TRBV7-9 TRBD1 CASRRDRGSHGYTF
NA 13 TRBJ2-4 TRBV6-5 TRBD1 CASRVGQDAIQYF
NA 13 TRBJ2-1 TRBV7-3 NA CASTPGLGNEQFF
NA 14 NA TRBV20-1 TRBD1 CSARTGGFVYEQYF
NA 18 TRBJ2-3 TRBV7-8 TRBD1 CASSLAPTGDRVTDTQYF
NA 13 TRBJ2-1 TRBV5-1 NA CASSLGVQNEQFF
NA 15 TRBJ2-7 TRBV20-1 NA CSAARSGTYSYEQYF
NA 11 TRBJ2-7 TRBV20-1 NA CSAFLVNEQYF
NA 12 TRBJ2-1 TRBV12-3/TRBV12-4 NA CASRDDSNEQFF
few 11 TRBJ1-2 TRBV20-1 NA CSIQTNYGYTF
NA 14 TRBJ1-5 TRBV12-3/TRBV12-4 NA CASSFWVTNQPQHF
NA 15 TRBJ2-7 TRBV6-5 NA CASSYYETRSSEQYF
NA 18 TRBJ2-1 TRBV4-3 TRBD2 CASSLPHTGGPSYNEQFF
NA 13 TRBJ1-2 TRBV27 TRBD1 CASRSGTGFGYTF
NA 13 TRBJ1-5 TRBV6-1 NA CASSAQGSQPQHF
NA 16 TRBJ2-5 TRBV6-2/TRBV6-3 TRBD2 CASRAPGTSGQETQYF
NA 11 TRBJ2-2 TRBV2 NA CASSEDGELFF
NA 16 TRBJ1-2 TRBV12-3/TRBV12-4 NA CASSLPQGGIPYGYTF
few 15 TRBJ2-5 TRBV6-1 NA CASSEWGTGAETQYF
NA 15 NA TRBV18 TRBD2 CASSPPSGGSYEQYF
NA 12 TRBJ1-2 TRBV12-3/TRBV12-4 NA CASLTGGYGYTF
NA 13 TRBJ1-1 TRBV4-2 NA CASGRVGVTEAFF
NA 16 TRBJ2-1 TRBV12-3/TRBV12-4 NA CASSTRGGALGNEQFF
NA 16 TRBJ2-5 TRBV10-2 NA CASSESTTLYQETQYF
NA 13 TRBJ2-1 TRBV11-3 NA CASKGRDYNEQFF
few 15 TRBJ1-5 TRBV20-1 TRBD1 CSARDDRGFNQPQHF
NA 15 TRBJ2-3 TRBV11-2 NA CASTPQVLETDTQYF
NA 11 TRBJ1-5 TRBV24-1 NA CATGPTGPQHF
NA 18 TRBJ2-1 TRBV10-3 TRBD1 CAISESAPGQGVYNEQFF
NA 13 TRBJ1-2 TRBV12-3/TRBV12-4 TRBD1 CASRGQPNYGYTF
NA 14 NA TRBV2 TRBD1 CASSGTGITETQYF
once 14 TRBJ2-1 TRBV20-1 TRBD2 CRALGEGSNNEQFF
NA 16 TRBJ1-5 TRBV28 NA CASGTGTGYSNQPQHF